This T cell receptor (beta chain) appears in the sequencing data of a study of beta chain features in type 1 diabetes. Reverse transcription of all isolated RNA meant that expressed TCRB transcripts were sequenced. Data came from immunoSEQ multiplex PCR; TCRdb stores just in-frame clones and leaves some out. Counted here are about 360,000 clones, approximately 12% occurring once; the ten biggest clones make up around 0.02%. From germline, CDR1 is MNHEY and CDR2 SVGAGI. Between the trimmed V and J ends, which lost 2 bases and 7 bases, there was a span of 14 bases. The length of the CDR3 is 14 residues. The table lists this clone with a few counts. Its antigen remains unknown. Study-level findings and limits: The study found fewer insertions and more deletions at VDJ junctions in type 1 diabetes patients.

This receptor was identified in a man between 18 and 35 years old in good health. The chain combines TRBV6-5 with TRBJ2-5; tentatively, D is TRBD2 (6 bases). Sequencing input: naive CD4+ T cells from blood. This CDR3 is CASSYRGGFGTQYF. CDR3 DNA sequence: TGTGCCAGCAGTTACCGAGGAGGGTTCGGGACCCAGTACTTC.